A single sample is the source of the 11 T cell receptor beta chains below, sequenced in a study of T-cell memory formation after mild COVID-19. Each CDR3 protein is one row after TCRdb ran MiXCR on the 5' RACE reads. Of about 360,000 distinct CDR3 sequences listed, 10% to 15% are singletons. Sequenced: PBMCs or a T cell subset sorted from them (not recorded which). The receptors were gathered from a man between 18 and 35 years old who had mild COVID-19 (a few samples of this study predate the infection). Cell type and time point are not known.

The CDR3 bases are TGCAGTGCTAGAGATTGGACAGGGAGGACTGAAGCTTTCTTT. Translation: CSARDWTGRTEAFF. This sequence joins TRBV20-1 and TRBJ1-1; 8 positions match TRBD1. The CDR3 extends over 14 amino acids. The germline CDR1 and CDR2 sequences are DFQATT and SNEGSKA (reference sequence). With V trimmed by 0 bases and J by 5 bases, 5 bases remained unmatched.

This clonotype has a handful of counts. The J gene is TRBJ2-7, the V gene TRBV12-3 or TRBV12-4; TRBD1 agrees at 7 bases. The junction had 4 bases not matched to a gene; V was cut back by 5 bases and J by 3 bases. CDR3 length equals 13 residues. The CDR3 DNA sequence: TGTGCCAGCAGTGGGGACAGCTTCTACGAGCAGTACTTC. This gives the protein CASSGDSFYEQYF.

The V gene is TRBV7-2, the J gene TRBJ1-1, with a tentative D call TRBD1 (6 bases). CDR3 length: 14 residues. The V gene's germline CDR1 is SGHTA and CDR2 FQGNSA. The V end lost 5 bases, the J end lost 4 bases, and 14 bases lay between the germline ends. The CDR3 region has the DNA TGTGCCAGCAGCAGGGGGGGGCGCGGCACTGAAGCTTTCTTT. It translates to CASSRGGRGTEAFF.

The genes are TRBV12-3 or TRBV12-4 and TRBJ2-7; 7 bases fit TRBD2. The CDR3 runs to 15 residues. After removal of 3 bases from V and 3 bases from J, the junction contained 8 bases not matched to a gene. The CDR3 here is CASSFKGGGIYEQYF. Here the CDR3 DNA reads TGTGCCAGCAGTTTCAAAGGCGGGGGTATCTACGAGCAGTACTTC.

In its sample, this clonotype was seen a few times. The V gene is TRBV20-1, the J gene TRBJ2-1; 7 bases map to TRBD2. From germline, CDR1 is DFQATT and CDR2 SNEGSKA (reference sequence). This CDR3 has 14 amino acids. Losses at the gene ends were 6 bases for V and 7 bases for J; bases not matched to a gene: 12. CDR3 region: CSAPWEGRKNEQFF. CDR3 sequence (DNA): TGCAGTGCCCCCTGGGAGGGGAGGAAAAATGAGCAGTTCTTC.

This clonotype was observed a handful of times. The genes are TRBV20-1 and TRBJ1-1; 7 bases align to TRBD1. Germline V lookup: CDR1 DFQATT, CDR2 SNEGSKA (reference sequence). The CDR3 loop spans 14 amino acids. J lost 4 bases, V lost 6 bases, and 11 bases had no gene match. CDR3 sequence reads: CSASRGFVVTEAFF. In DNA, the CDR3 is TGCAGTGCGAGCAGGGGGTTCGTAGTCACTGAAGCTTTCTTT.

The table lists this clonotype with a few counts. The chain joins TRBV7-2 to TRBJ2-2; D is possibly TRBD2 (6 bases). Trimming pared 5 bases from V and 8 bases from J, leaving 12 bases between. Germline-derived CDR1 and CDR2 are SGHTA and FQGNSA. The CDR3 spans 13 residues. The CDR3 spells CASSNGGLGELFF. CDR3 DNA: TGTGCCAGCAGCAATGGGGGGTTAGGGGAGCTGTTTTTT.

The rearrangement uses TRBV10-3 and TRBJ2-7, with D maybe TRBD2 (6 bases). Trimming took 3 bases from V and 3 from J, leaving 18 bases between them. The germline CDR1 and CDR2 sequences are ENHRY and SYGVKD. This CDR3 region has 16 residues. In DNA, the CDR3 is TGTGCCATCAGTGAATCGGGGGACGGGCGGGTCTACGAGCAGTACTTC. This encodes CAISESGDGRVYEQYF.

The genes are TRBV5-1 and TRBJ2-3; D uncertain. This CDR3 contains 14 residues. The ends were cut back, 5 bases at V and 0 bases at J, with 10 bases in the middle. Germline V gene sequence: CDR1 SGHRS, CDR2 YFSETQ. CDR3 in amino acids: CASSRVFSTDTQYF. CDR3 nucleotides: TGCGCCAGCAGTCGAGTATTTAGCACAGATACGCAGTATTTT. The entire variable domain, with the rest obtained from reference TRBV5-1 and TRBJ2-3, is as follows: KAGVTQTPRYLIKTRGQQVTLSCSPISGHRSVSWYQQTPGQGLQFLFEYFSETQRNKGNFPGRFSGRQFSNSRSEMNVSTLELGDSALYLCASSRVFSTDTQYFGPGTRLTVL.

This clonotype was counted only a few times. The rearrangement joins TRBV4-2 to TRBJ1-2; 10 positions match TRBD1. After removal of 3 bases from V and 6 bases from J, the junction contained 7 bases not matched to a gene. The CDR3 consists of 15 residues. The germline V gene has CDR1 LGHNA and CDR2 YNFKEQ. The CDR3 DNA is TGTGCCAGCAGCCAGGACGGGACAGGGGACGATGGCTACACCTTC. Its protein product is CASSQDGTGDDGYTF.

The genes are TRBV4-1 and TRBJ2-5, with 11 bases identical to TRBD2. CDR3 length: 17 amino acids. Germline assignment: CDR1 MGHRA and CDR2 YSYEKL. Trimming took 0 bases from V and 0 from J; bases not matched to a gene: 3. For the CDR3, the DNA is TGCGCCAGCAGCCAAGATGCTAGCGGGGGGTACCAAGAGACCCAGTACTTC. It is translated as CASSQDASGGYQETQYF.